The following is a TCR beta chain sequence with its context. No antigen is known for it. This sample is part of a study of cytomegalovirus exposure and HLA in healthy donors. Turning to the study itself: Caucasian-associated ancestry cluster membership applied to approximately 80% of around 400 genotyped donors. Study-level results: Most likely, a cluster of highly shared sequence variants arose as a sequencing artifact. As a later analysis showed, several of the most significant clusters appeared to be linked to common viral pathogens.

The CDR3 sequence is 15 residues long. CDR1 is MNHNS and CDR2 is SASEGT in the germline V gene. V dropped 10 bases and J dropped 0; count of bases not matched to a gene: 11. The PCR had 60 Vbeta and 13 Jbeta primers. Here immunoSEQ multiplex PCR was the method, and the copy in TCRdb shows in-frame clones only, minus some. The sample records some 200,000 clones, around 85% being singletons. The origin of this receptor is a man aged 45-60 years in good health and CMV-seronegative. The V gene is TRBV6-1, the J gene TRBJ1-1, with TRBD1 matching over 7 bases. What was sequenced was PBMCs. CDR3 protein: CATLQGRWLNTEAFF. The DNA for the CDR3 is TGTGCCACCCTACAGGGGCGCTGGTTGAACACTGAAGCTTTCTTT.